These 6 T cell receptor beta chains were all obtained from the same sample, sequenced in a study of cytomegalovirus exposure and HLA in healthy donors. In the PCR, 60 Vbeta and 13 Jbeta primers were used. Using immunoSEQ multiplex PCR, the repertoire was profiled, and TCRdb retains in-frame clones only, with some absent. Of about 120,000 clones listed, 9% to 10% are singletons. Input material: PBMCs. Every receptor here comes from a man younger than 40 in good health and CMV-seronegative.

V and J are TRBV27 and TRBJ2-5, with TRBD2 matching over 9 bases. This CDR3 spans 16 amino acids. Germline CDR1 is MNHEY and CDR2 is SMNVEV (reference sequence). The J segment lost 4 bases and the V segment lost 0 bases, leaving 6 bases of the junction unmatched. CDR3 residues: CASSLSLAGVGETQYF. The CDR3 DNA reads TGTGCCAGCAGTTTATCATTAGCGGGAGTCGGAGAGACCCAGTACTTC.

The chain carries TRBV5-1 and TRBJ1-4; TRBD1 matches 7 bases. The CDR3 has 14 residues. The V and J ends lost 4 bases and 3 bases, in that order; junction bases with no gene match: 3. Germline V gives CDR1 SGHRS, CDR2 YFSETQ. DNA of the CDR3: TGCGCCAGCAGCCTCGGACAGGCTAATGAAAAACTGTTTTTT. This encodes CASSLGQANEKLFF.

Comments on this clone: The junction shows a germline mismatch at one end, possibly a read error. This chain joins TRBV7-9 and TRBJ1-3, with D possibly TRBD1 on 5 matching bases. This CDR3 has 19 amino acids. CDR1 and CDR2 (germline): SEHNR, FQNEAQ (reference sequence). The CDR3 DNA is TGTGCCAGCACCTCATTGGGAGGAGGGGTCCGTTCGGTCGGAAACGCCATATATTTT. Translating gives CASTSLGGGVRSVGNAIYF.

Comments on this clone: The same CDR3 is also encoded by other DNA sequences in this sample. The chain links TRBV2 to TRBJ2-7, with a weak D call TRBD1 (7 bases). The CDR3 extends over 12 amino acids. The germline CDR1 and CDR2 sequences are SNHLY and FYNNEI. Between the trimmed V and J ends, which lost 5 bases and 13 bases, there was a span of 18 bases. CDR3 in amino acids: CASSPGGTVPYF. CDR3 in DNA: TGTGCCAGCAGTCCAGGCGGGACAGTCCCATACTTC. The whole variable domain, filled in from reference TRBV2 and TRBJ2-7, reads EPEVTQTPSHQVTQMGQEVILRCVPISNHLYFYWYRQILGQKVEFLVSFYNNEISEKSEIFDDQFSVERPDGSNFTLKIRSTKLEDSAMYFCASSPGGTVPYFGPGTRLTVT.

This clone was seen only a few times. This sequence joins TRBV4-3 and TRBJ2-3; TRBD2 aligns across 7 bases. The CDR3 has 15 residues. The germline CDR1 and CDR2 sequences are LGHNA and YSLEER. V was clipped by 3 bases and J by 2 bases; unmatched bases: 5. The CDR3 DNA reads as TGCGCCAGCAGCCAGGAGACTAGCCACACAGATACGCAGTATTTT. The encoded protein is CASSQETSHTDTQYF.

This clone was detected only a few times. CDR3 sequence reads: CAIKTGDYGYTF. In nucleotides, the CDR3 is TGTGCCATCAAGACAGGAGACTATGGCTACACCTTC. This rearrangement joins TRBV6-5 to TRBJ1-2, with D perhaps matching TRBD1 (6 bases). The CDR3 is 12 amino acids. The germline V and J ends were trimmed by 10 bases and 3 bases, with 12 bases remaining between them. Germline CDR1 reads MNHEY; CDR2 reads SVGAGI.